A selection of T cell receptor beta chains follows, all from one sample in a study of monozygotic twins with inflammatory bowel disease. With the 5' RACE reads reprocessed, TCRdb shows one record per CDR3 protein and no DNA. The table for this sample gives hundreds of thousands of distinct CDR3 sequences. Sample: blood. These receptors all come from a human donor with ulcerative colitis or Crohn's disease, or a healthy co-twin of an affected twin (not recorded which). CDR3s include the opening cysteine and the closing phenylalanine or tryptophan.

>TRBJ2-3|TRBV19
CASSTIRTDTQYF
>TRBJ2-2|TRBV7-9
CASRVASQNTGELFF
>TRBJ2-5|TRBV20-1
CSAHLQGPDWETQYF
>TRBJ1-4|TRBV30
CACQQYTNEKLFF
>TRBJ2-7|TRBV27
CADPPTGGGEQYF
>TRBJ2-1|TRBV9
CASSVEGTSGYNEQFF
>TRBJ2-1|TRBV7-2
CASSLISQLNEQLF
>TRBJ1-3|TRBV5-1
CASSLGQGRNTIYF
>TRBJ2-3|TRBV6-1
CASSGARGDTQYF
>TRBJ2-1|TRBV15
CATSTQSWNEQFF
>TRBJ1-4|TRBV7-9
CASSPVGGGEKLFF
>TRBJ2-3|TRBV12-3/TRBV12-4
CASMAGGLTDTQYF
>TRBJ2-5|TRBV9
CASSVGQETQYF
>TRBJ1-4|TRBV6-5
CATGVNEKLFF
>TRBJ1-2|TRBV6-6
CASSLLAQGYTF
>TRBJ2-1|TRBV2
CASSESGYNWRFTNEQFF
>TRBJ2-7|TRBV7-2
CASSLEQGPPYEQYF
>TRBJ2-1|TRBV27
CASSLQGGYNEQFF
>TRBJ1-5|TRBV27
CASSFSGDNQPQHF
>TRBJ2-7|TRBV7-2
CASSLALRSSYEQYF
>TRBJ2-1|TRBV19
CASSIGRTSYNEQFF
>TRBJ2-7|TRBV7-8
CASSQDAARSGEQYF
>TRBJ2-5|TRBV5-1
CASKAAGHLETQYF
>TRBJ2-5|TRBV9
CASSGSPAGGHPEIQYF
>TRBJ2-6|TRBV7-9
CASSLENGGSGANVLTF
>TRBJ2-3|TRBV12-3/TRBV12-4
CASTQRGGYSTDTQYF
>TRBJ2-4|TRBV29-1
CSVERAKNIQYF
>TRBJ2-3|TRBV20-1
CSAPFLRGVLVFADTQYF
>TRBJ1-1|TRBV20-1
CSAREGEYTEAFF
>TRBJ2-7|TRBV28
CASRGGTEWYEQYF
>TRBJ2-7|TRBV7-2
CASSYKVSYEQYF
>TRBJ1-4|TRBV5-5
CASSLNSGTGVEKLFF
>TRBJ2-2|TRBV29-1
CSVVLSEGTGLAWAGELFF
>TRBJ2-1|TRBV7-9
CASNPLGIREGYNEQFF
>TRBJ2-6|TRBV19
CASNRDRGLSGANVLTF
>TRBJ2-7|TRBV7-9
CASSLVGTRQYF
>TRBJ2-3|TRBV18
CASATGLASSDTQYF
>TRBJ2-7|TRBV12-3/TRBV12-4
CASSLDSYSYEQYF
>TRBJ2-5|TRBV20-1
CSHDRGSSAQYF
>TRBJ2-7|TRBV12-3/TRBV12-4
CASNLGTYEQYF
>TRBJ2-7|TRBV9
CASSTPTGPKQYF
>TRBJ1-2|TRBV18
CASSPDRLEGYTF
>TRBJ2-4|TRBV5-6
CASSSSGFSGGKNIQYF
>TRBJ2-1|TRBV6-2/TRBV6-3
CASTFGQVAGSNEQFF
>TRBJ2-2|TRBV7-3
CASSLGLGGTGELFF
>TRBJ2-7|TRBV5-1
CASSLDPGAYEQYF
>TRBJ2-7|TRBV12-3/TRBV12-4
CASTWASGRSEQYF
>TRBJ2-4|TRBV7-9
CASSLDVSALAKNIQYF
>TRBJ2-1|TRBV12-3/TRBV12-4
CASSTWGSNEQFF
>TRBJ2-5|TRBV12-3/TRBV12-4
CASSLVLAEFWETQYF
>TRBJ2-5|TRBV20-1
CSASLGQAKGETQYF
>TRBJ2-7|TRBV7-9
CASSFRGLAGVDEQYF
>TRBJ2-2|TRBV12-3/TRBV12-4
CASSYRVITGELFF